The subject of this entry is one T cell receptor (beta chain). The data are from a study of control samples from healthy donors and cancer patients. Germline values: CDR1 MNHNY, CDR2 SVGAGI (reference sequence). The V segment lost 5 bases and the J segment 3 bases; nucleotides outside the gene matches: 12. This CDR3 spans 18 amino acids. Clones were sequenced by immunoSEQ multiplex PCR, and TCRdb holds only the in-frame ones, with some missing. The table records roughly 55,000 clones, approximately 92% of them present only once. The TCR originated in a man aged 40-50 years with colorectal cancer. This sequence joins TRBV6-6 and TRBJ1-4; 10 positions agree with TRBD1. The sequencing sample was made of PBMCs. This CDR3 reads CASSPAGTGDRANEKLFF. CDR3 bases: TGTGCCAGCAGTCCCGCCGGGACAGGGGATCGAGCTAATGAAAAACTGTTTTTT.